This TCR beta chain was obtained from a study of monozygotic twins with inflammatory bowel disease. Regarding the study as a whole: For IBD patients, clonotypes shared with others were fewer than for healthy twins, especially with disease activity.

The quantity of total RNA per TCR library was around 3.5 ug. The study subjected TCRalpha and TCRbeta cDNA to two nested PCRs of approximately 17 and 9 cycles. TCRdb reprocessed the 5' RACE reads, with one entry per CDR3 protein and no DNA. This repertoire comprises 110,000 to 150,000 distinct CDR3 sequences; its ten largest clones make up roughly 1.2%. Concerning this clonotype: Its antigen is undetermined.

This CDR3 is built from 15 residues. CDR1 DFQATT and CDR2 SNEGSKA come from the germline V gene (reference sequence). The chain has TRBV20-1 and TRBJ2-3; TCRdb indicates TRBD2, and absent DNA this call remains unverified. Material: blood. The clonotype comes from a human donor with ulcerative colitis or Crohn's disease, or a healthy co-twin of an affected twin (not recorded which). CDR3: CSASLLAGSTDTQYF.